These T cell receptor beta chains were read from a single sample in a study of shared clonotypes between healthy human individuals. Here immunoSEQ multiplex PCR was the method, and the copy in TCRdb shows in-frame clones only, minus some. This table has about 490,000 clones, around 78% appearing once. The sequenced material came from PBMCs. These TCRs come from a woman in her forties in good health. Some clones in this sample may be carry-over from other donors' samples. Each CDR3 is given with its conserved first and last residue. Fields, in order: J gene, clone size, V gene, D gene, CDR3 DNA, CDR3 protein. A D gene is named only where the DNA matches it firmly. Part of the rows lack a size; the others show once, few, many or a class for expanded clones.

TRBJ1-5,.,TRBV11-2,.,TGTGCCAGCAGCTTAGTAATTGAGGCAGACCCCTACTACAATCAGCCCCAGCATTTT,CASSLVIEADPYYNQPQHF
TRBJ2-1,once,TRBV11-2,.,TGTGCCAGCAGCTTAGGGCCGCCTAGTCTCCACAATGAGCAGTTCTTC,CASSLGPPSLHNEQFF
TRBJ1-5,once,TRBV18,.,TGTGCCAGCTCAGGGGATAGCAATCAGCCCCAGCATTTT,CASSGDSNQPQHF
TRBJ2-7,few,TRBV1,.,TGCACCAGCAGCCAATCTCCTAAACCCGGGGTTGGAGCGGTAGCCGAGCAGTACTTC,CTSSQSPKPGVGAVAEQYF
TRBJ2-7,once,TRBV2,.,TGTGCCAGCAGTGAACGGGGACGTATGGATAAGCAGTACTTC,CASSERGRMDKQYF
TRBJ2-5,.,TRBV6-5,.,TGTGCCAGCAGTTTCGACAGGCAAGAGACCCAGTACTTC,CASSFDRQETQYF
TRBJ1-5,.,TRBV9,TRBD1,TGTGCCAGCAGCGTAGAAGGGGGCCGGCAGCCCCAGCATTTT,CASSVEGGRQPQHF
TRBJ2-7,.,TRBV27,.,TGTGCCAGCAGTTTTGGTCAGGGAGACTACTACGAGCAGTACTTC,CASSFGQGDYYEQYF
TRBJ2-2,.,TRBV19,TRBD1,TGTGCCAGTACCCCCCCAATGGACAGGGTAGGCGGGGAGCTGTTTTTT,CASTPPMDRVGGELFF
TRBJ2-5,.,TRBV25-1,.,TGTGCCAGCAGTGAATATGGGCCGGGTCTCGAGACCCAGTACTTC,CASSEYGPGLETQYF
TRBJ1-4,few,TRBV9,.,TGTGCCAGCAATAGTGCAACTAATGAAAAACTGTTTTTT,CASNSATNEKLFF
TRBJ2-7,.,TRBV7-2,.,TGTGCCAGCAGCTGGGGGTTCGAGCAGTACTTC,CASSWGFEQYF
TRBJ2-1,.,TRBV15,.,TGTGCCACCAACCCGGGACTTGGGAATGAGCAGTTCTTC,CATNPGLGNEQFF
TRBJ2-6,few,TRBV2,.,TGTGCCAGCTCTTCTGGGGCCAACGTCCTGACTTTC,CASSSGANVLTF
TRBJ1-4,.,TRBV7-8,.,TGTGCCAGCACCGGGCCCTACAGCGATAATGAAAAACTGTTTTTT,CASTGPYSDNEKLFF
TRBJ1-5,.,TRBV7-9,.,TGTGCCAGCAGCTTAGCGTCCCTAAATCAGCCCCAGCATTTT,CASSLASLNQPQHF
TRBJ1-1,.,TRBV15,TRBD1,TGTGCCACCAGCGTAAACAGGGGACCCGGGACTGAAGCTTTCTTT,CATSVNRGPGTEAFF
TRBJ1-1,.,TRBV11-2,.,TGTGCCAGCAGCTTAGGGGTACAAACCGCTTTCTTT,CASSLGVQTAFF
TRBJ1-3,.,TRBV6-5,.,TGTGCCAGCAGTTACCAGCGGCCTGGAAACACCATATATTTT,CASSYQRPGNTIYF
TRBJ2-6,few,TRBV5-4,TRBD2,TGTGCCAGCAGCTCTTCGGGAGGGATTTACTCTGGGGCCAACGTCCTGACTTTC,CASSSSGGIYSGANVLTF
TRBJ2-5,.,TRBV19,.,TGTGCCAGTAGTATTGCGGACCAAGAGACCCAGTACTTC,CASSIADQETQYF
TRBJ2-5,.,TRBV7-2,TRBD2,TGTGCCAGCAGCTTCGGCTGGGGGACTAGTGGGGGGACCCAGTACTTC,CASSFGWGTSGGTQYF
TRBJ1-5,.,TRBV6-1,.,TGTGCCAGCAGTGAAGGTGTGAGGAGCAATCAGCCCCAGCATTTT,CASSEGVRSNQPQHF
TRBJ2-2,few,TRBV7-9,TRBD2,TGTGCCAGCAGCCCTCGGGGACTAGCGGGAGTAACCGGGGAGCTGTTTTTT,CASSPRGLAGVTGELFF
TRBJ2-1,.,TRBV25-1,.,TGTGCCAGCAGTGATTTAGCGGAGAATGAGCAGTTCTTC,CASSDLAENEQFF
TRBJ1-2,.,TRBV15,.,TGTGCCACCAGCAGAGATCGGCCGCGGGGGCGCGGCTATGGCTACACCTTC,CATSRDRPRGRGYGYTF
TRBJ2-1,.,TRBV18,TRBD1,TGTGCCAGCTCACCCTGGACAGGGGATAATGAGCAGTTCTTC,CASSPWTGDNEQFF
TRBJ2-1,.,TRBV7-2,TRBD1,TGTGCCAGCAGCTTAGGACAGGGGTGGAATGAGCAGTTCTTC,CASSLGQGWNEQFF
TRBJ1-2,.,TRBV6-6,.,TGTGCCAGCAGTTACAGCCCTAACTATGGCTACACCTTC,CASSYSPNYGYTF
TRBJ2-1,few,TRBV2,TRBD2,TGTGCCAGCAGGCGGGAGGGGAATGAGCAGTTCTTC,CASRREGNEQFF
TRBJ2-5,.,TRBV7-2,.,TGTGCCAGCAACCATGGCCACAGAGCCGAAGAGACCCAGTACTTC,CASNHGHRAEETQYF
TRBJ2-6,few,TRBV29-1,.,TGCAGCGTTCTGGTTGCCGCAGGGGCCAACGTCCTGACTTTC,CSVLVAAGANVLTF
TRBJ1-5,.,TRBV11-3,TRBD1,TGTGCCAGCAGCTTGTCCCGGGACAGGCTCAATCAGCCCCAGCATTTT,CASSLSRDRLNQPQHF
TRBJ2-5,many,TRBV5-1,.,TGCGCCAGCAGCTTGGAGGGCGCCAGTCAAGAGACCCAGTACTTC,CASSLEGASQETQYF
TRBJ2-7,.,TRBV5-1,TRBD1,TGCGCCAGCAGCTTGGCTACAGGGGGCAACGAGCAGTACTTC,CASSLATGGNEQYF
TRBJ2-1,few,TRBV28,TRBD1,TGTGCCAGCGGGTCCGGGACAGGGGCCTACAATGAGCAGTTCTTC,CASGSGTGAYNEQFF
TRBJ1-1,few,TRBV28,TRBD1,TGTGCCAGCAGTTTAATTTACGGGACAGGGGGCCTGAACACTGAAGCTTTCTTT,CASSLIYGTGGLNTEAFF
TRBJ2-7,.,TRBV6-5,TRBD1,TGTGCCAGCAGCCCGGGACAGGGGCGCGACGAGCAGTACTTC,CASSPGQGRDEQYF
TRBJ2-5,once,TRBV11-2,.,TGTGCCAGCAGCCCTCTAGGGCGAGAGACCCAGTACTTC,CASSPLGRETQYF
TRBJ2-1,.,TRBV9,TRBD2,TGTGCCAGCAGCGTATCCGGCGGGAGCTCCTACAATGAGCAGTTCTTC,CASSVSGGSSYNEQFF
TRBJ2-7,once,TRBV5-3,.,TGTGCCAGCAGCAAGGGACTTTCCTCCTACGAGCAGTACTTC,CASSKGLSSYEQYF
TRBJ1-4,few,TRBV4-2,.,TGTGCCAGCAGCCTCGGCGGTGGACGGTTTGAAAAACTGTTTTTT,CASSLGGGRFEKLFF
TRBJ2-7,.,TRBV6-5,TRBD1,TGTGCCAGCAGTTACTCGGGACAGAACTCCTACGAGCAGTACTTC,CASSYSGQNSYEQYF
TRBJ1-2,.,TRBV27,.,TGTGCCAGCAGTTTTATCGGGGATGGCTACACCTTC,CASSFIGDGYTF
TRBJ1-2,.,TRBV7-9,TRBD1,TGTGCCAGCAGCTACTCAACAAAAACAGGGGTTTGGGACTATGGCTACACCTTC,CASSYSTKTGVWDYGYTF
TRBJ1-1,.,TRBV4-2,.,TGTGCCAGCAGCCAAGTAGGACGGACGAACACTGAAGCTTTCTTT,CASSQVGRTNTEAFF
TRBJ2-7,.,TRBV10-3,.,TGTGCCATCAGTGCCGCCAAGGGGAACGAGCAGTACTTC,CAISAAKGNEQYF
TRBJ2-7,many,TRBV27,.,TGTGCCAGCAGCCCCGGGAAGACCTACGAGCAGTACTTC,CASSPGKTYEQYF
TRBJ2-7,few,TRBV28,.,TGTGTCAGCAGTTCCCTCACAGGGTACGCCTACGAGCAGTACTTC,CVSSSLTGYAYEQYF
TRBJ1-5,once,TRBV6-5,TRBD1,TGTGCCAGTCGTTCCCTATCAGGGGGGAATCAGCCCCAGCATTTT,CASRSLSGGNQPQHF